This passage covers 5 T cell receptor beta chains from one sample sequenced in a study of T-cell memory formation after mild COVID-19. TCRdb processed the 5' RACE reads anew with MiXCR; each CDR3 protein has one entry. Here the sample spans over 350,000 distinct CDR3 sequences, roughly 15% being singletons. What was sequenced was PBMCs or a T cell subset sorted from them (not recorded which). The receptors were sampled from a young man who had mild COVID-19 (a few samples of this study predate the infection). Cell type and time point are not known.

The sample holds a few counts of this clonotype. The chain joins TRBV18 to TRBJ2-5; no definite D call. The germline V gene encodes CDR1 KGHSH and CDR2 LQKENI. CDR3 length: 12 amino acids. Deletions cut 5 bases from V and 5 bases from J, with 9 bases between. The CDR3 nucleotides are TGTGCCAGCTCAGACCTACGTGAGACCCAGTACTTC. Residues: CASSDLRETQYF.

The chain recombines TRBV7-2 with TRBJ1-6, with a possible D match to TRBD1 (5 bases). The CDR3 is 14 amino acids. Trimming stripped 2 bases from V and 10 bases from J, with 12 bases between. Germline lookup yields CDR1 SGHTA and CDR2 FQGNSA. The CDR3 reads CASSLQGERSPLHF. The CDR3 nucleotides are TGTGCCAGCAGCTTACAGGGAGAGCGATCACCCCTCCACTTT.

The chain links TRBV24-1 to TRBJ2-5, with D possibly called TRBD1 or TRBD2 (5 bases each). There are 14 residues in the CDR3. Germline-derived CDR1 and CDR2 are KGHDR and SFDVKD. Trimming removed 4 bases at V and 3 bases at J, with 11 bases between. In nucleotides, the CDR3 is TGTGCCACCAGTGACGGGACGGGAAAAGAGACCCAGTACTTC. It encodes CATSDGTGKETQYF.

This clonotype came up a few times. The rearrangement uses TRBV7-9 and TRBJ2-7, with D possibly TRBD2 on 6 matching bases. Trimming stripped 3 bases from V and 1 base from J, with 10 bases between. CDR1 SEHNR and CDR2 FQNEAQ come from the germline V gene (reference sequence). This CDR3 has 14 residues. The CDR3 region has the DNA TGTGCCAGCAGCTTTAGGGACTCTTCCTACGAGCAGTACTTC. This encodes CASSFRDSSYEQYF.

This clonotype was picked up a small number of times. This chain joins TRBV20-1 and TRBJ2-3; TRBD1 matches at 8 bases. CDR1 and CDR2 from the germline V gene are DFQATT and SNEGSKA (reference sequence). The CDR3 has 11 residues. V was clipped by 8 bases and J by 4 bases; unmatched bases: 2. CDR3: CSPRGPDTQYF. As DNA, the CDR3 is TGCAGTCCCAGGGGGCCAGATACGCAGTATTTT.